The source of this T cell receptor beta chain is a study of patients and donors after allogeneic stem cell transplantation. This clonotype was seen at least ten times. TCRdb re-called the RT-PCR reads through MiXCR, storing one row per CDR3 protein. Of about a million distinct CDR3 sequences listed, about a sixth are singletons. V dropped 3 bases and J dropped 4; count of bases not matched to a gene: 6. Per germline, CDR1 LNHNV and CDR2 YYDKDF (reference sequence). The CDR3 is 15 residues long. The sequence derives from a human donor who was either an allogeneic HSCT recipient or a stem cell or donor lymphocyte infusion donor (not recorded which). It is not recorded whose cells these are; they may come from a transplant donor. The specimen sequenced was blood, either unsorted or a sorted T cell fraction (not recorded which). The chain carries TRBV15 and TRBJ2-1, with 7 bases matching TRBD2. The CDR3, as DNA: TGTGCCACCAGCAGTGCGCTAGCGGAGTACAATGAGCAGTTCTTC. Residues: CATSSALAEYNEQFF.